The entry below gives a single TCR beta chain sequence along with its context. Per the original methods: Estimates of nucleated cell counts were drawn from the amplification of reference gene primers. Libraries were prepared by immunoSEQ multiplex PCR; TCRdb keeps only in-frame clonotypes and omits some of them. The V and J calls and clone size come from that table; D and trimming were worked out from the DNA. The table includes 150,000 or so clones, around four fifths detected once. The CDR3 extends over 14 amino acids. The germline CDR1 and CDR2 sequences are SNHLY and FYNNEI. V was shortened by 8 bases and J by 1 base, with 15 bases between the two germline ends. This sample was taken from a study of blood T cell repertoires in COVID-19.

The sample comprised peripheral blood. The clonotype comes from a man in his forties who had recovered from COVID-19. This chain uses TRBV2 with TRBJ2-7; perhaps TRBD1 as D (6 bases). CDR3 sequence (DNA): TGTGCCAGCCAAGACAGGACAGTTTCCTACGAGCAGTACTTC. Translation: CASQDRTVSYEQYF.